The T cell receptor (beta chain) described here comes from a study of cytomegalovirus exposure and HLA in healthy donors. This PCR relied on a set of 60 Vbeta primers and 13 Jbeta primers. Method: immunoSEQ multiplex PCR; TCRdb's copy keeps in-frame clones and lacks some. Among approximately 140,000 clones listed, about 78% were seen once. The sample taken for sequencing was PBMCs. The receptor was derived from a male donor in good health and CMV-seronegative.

The CDR3 region has the DNA TGCGCCAGCAGCCAAGGACAGGGGGCTATCGATGAGCAGTTCTTC. It encodes CASSQGQGAIDEQFF. The gene calls are TRBV4-1 and TRBJ2-1, with 10 bases matching TRBD1. Germline loops: CDR1 MGHRA, CDR2 YSYEKL. This CDR3 region has 15 residues. Trimming at V came to 1 base and at J to 8 bases, leaving 5 bases not matched to a gene.